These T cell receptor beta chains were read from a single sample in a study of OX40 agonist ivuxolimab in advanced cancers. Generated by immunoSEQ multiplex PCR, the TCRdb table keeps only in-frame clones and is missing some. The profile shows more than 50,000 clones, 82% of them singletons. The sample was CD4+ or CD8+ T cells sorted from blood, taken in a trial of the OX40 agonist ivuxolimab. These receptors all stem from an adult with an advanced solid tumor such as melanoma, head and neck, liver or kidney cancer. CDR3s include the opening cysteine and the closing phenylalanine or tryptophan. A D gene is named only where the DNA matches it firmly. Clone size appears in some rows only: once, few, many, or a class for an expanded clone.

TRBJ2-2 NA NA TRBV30 TGTGCCTGGAGTGCTAAGGGCCGGGAGCTGTTTTTT CAWSAKGRELFF
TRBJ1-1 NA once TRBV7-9 TGTGCCAGCAGCTTAGCCTTCGACCGGAACACTGAAGCTTTCTTT CASSLAFDRNTEAFF
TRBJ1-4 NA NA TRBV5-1 TGCGCCAGCAGCTTGACAGGAGGGGCAATTAATGAAAAACTGTTTTTT CASSLTGGAINEKLFF
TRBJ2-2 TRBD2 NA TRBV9 TGTGCCAGCAGCGCTAGCGGGGGGTCCGGGGAGCTGTTTTTT CASSASGGSGELFF
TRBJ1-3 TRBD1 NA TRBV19 TGTGCCAGTAGTAAGGCCCCGGACAGGGGCGACACCATATATTTT CASSKAPDRGDTIYF
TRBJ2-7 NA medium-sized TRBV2 TGTGCCAGCAGTCTAGGACAAACCTCGCAGTACTTC CASSLGQTSQYF
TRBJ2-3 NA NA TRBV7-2 TGTGCCAGCAGATTCGCCCAGAGCACAGATACGCAGTATTTT CASRFAQSTDTQYF
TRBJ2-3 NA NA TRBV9 TGTGCCAGCAGCGTCTCCCTAACCATAAGCGGAGGGGGCGATACGCAGTATTTT CASSVSLTISGGGDTQYF
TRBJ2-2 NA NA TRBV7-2 TGTGCCAGCGGAGGGGGAACGGGGGTCACAAGCGGGGAGCTGTTTTTT CASGGGTGVTSGELFF
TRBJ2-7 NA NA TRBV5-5 TGTGCCAGCAGCTTGGAAGGCGCAGGGTGGACCTACGAGCAGTACTTC CASSLEGAGWTYEQYF
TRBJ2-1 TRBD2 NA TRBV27 TGTGCCAGCAGTTTAGGGACTAGCGGGAGGGCTGAGCAGTTCTTC CASSLGTSGRAEQFF
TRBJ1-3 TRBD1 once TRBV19 TGTGCCAGTACATCGACAGGGGGCTCTGGAAACACCATATATTTT CASTSTGGSGNTIYF
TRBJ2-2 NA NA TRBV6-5 TGTGCCAGCAGGGCCGACGGTAGGAACACCGGGGAGCTGTTTTTT CASRADGRNTGELFF
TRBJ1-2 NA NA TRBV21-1 TGTGCCAGCAGCAAAGACGGGACTGATTCCTATGGCTACACCTTC CASSKDGTDSYGYTF
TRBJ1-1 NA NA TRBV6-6 TGTGCCACAAGCAGAACGAACACTGAAGCTTTCTTT CATSRTNTEAFF
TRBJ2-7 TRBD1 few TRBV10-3 TGTGCCATCAGACAGGGGTCCTACGAGCAGTACTTC CAIRQGSYEQYF
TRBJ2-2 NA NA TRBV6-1 TGTGCCAGCAGTGAAAGGGCGGGATCTACCGGGGAGCTGTTTTTT CASSERAGSTGELFF
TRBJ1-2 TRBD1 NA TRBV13 TGTGCCAGCAGCTCAGACAGGGATGGCTACACCTTC CASSSDRDGYTF
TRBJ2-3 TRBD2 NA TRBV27 TGTGCCAGCAGTTCTCGGGGTAGCGGGAGCTGGGGGCAGTATTTT CASSSRGSGSWGQYF
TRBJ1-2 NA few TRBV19 TGTGCCAGTAGTTGGGACTATGGCTACACCTTC CASSWDYGYTF
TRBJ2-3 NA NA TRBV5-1 TGCGCCAGCAGCTTGCATACAGGGTGGGGCGCAGATACGCAGTATTTT CASSLHTGWGADTQYF
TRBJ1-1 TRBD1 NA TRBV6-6 TGTGCCAGCACGACCGGGACAGGGGGCATGAACACTGAAGCTTTCTTT CASTTGTGGMNTEAFF
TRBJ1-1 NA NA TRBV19 TGTGCCAGTAGTATAGGACGCAGGGGAAGTACTGAAGCTTTCTTT CASSIGRRGSTEAFF
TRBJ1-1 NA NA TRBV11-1 TGTGCCAGCAGCCCAGGTAGGGGGATGAACACTGAAGCTTTCTTT CASSPGRGMNTEAFF
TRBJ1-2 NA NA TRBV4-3 TGCGCCAGCAGCCAAGTCCTCACAGGGCCCTCTAACTATGGCTACACCTTC CASSQVLTGPSNYGYTF
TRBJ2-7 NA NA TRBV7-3 TGTGCCAGCAGCTTAACGGGGGGCAGCTCCTACGAGCAGTACTTC CASSLTGGSSYEQYF
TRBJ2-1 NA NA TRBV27 TGTGCCAGCAGTTTAGGGCTAGCTCGGGCCTACAATGAGCAGTTCTTC CASSLGLARAYNEQFF
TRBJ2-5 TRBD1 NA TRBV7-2 TGTGCCAGCAGCTTAGAGAATAGGGGGCCGCCGGGAGAGACCCAGTACTTC CASSLENRGPPGETQYF
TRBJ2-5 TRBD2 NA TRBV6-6 TGTGCCAGCTTGCCGGGGGGGGGCCGAGAGACCCAGTACTTC CASLPGGGRETQYF
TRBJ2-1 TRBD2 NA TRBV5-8 TGTGCCAGCAGCTTGCATCTAGCGGGAGTATTCACCTACAATGAGCAGTTCTTC CASSLHLAGVFTYNEQFF
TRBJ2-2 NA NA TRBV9 TGTGCCAGCAGCGTCCTGGGAACTGGAGACACCGGGGAGCTGTTTTTT CASSVLGTGDTGELFF
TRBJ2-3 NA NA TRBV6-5 TGTGCCAGCACGTTTAGGGCGTCCACAGATACGCAGTATTTT CASTFRASTDTQYF
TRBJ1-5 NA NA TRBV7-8 TGTGCCAGCAGCTCTCTCTTGTCAAAGGGCAATCAGCCCCAGCATTTT CASSSLLSKGNQPQHF
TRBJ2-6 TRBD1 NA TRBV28 TGTGCCAGCAGCCGGGGACAGGCCGACTCTGGGGCCAACGTCCTGACTTTC CASSRGQADSGANVLTF
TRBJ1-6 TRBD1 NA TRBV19 TGTGCCAGTAGGGACAGGAGCTCCTATAATTCACCCCTCCACTTT CASRDRSSYNSPLHF
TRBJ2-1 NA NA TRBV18 TGTGCCAGCTCACTTGGCAGTAGCGGTGTAGGTAGGAATGAGCAGTTCTTC CASSLGSSGVGRNEQFF
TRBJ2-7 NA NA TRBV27 TGTGCCAGCAAAATTAAACCCCAAGTGGGCGAGCAGTACTTC CASKIKPQVGEQYF
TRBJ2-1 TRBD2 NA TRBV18 TGTGCCAGCTCACCACGGCTAGCGGGGGGGAGCTCCTACAATGAGCAGTTCTTC CASSPRLAGGSSYNEQFF
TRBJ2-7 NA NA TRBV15 TGTGCCACCAGCAGAGAGACAGGGTGGGGGGCCTACGAGCAGTACTTC CATSRETGWGAYEQYF
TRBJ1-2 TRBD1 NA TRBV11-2 TGTGCCAGCAGCCCCGGGACAGGGCGACTCTATGGCTACACCTTC CASSPGTGRLYGYTF
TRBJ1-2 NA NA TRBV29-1 TGCAGCGTTGGTGAACGAACAGGTAGCTATGGCTACACCTTC CSVGERTGSYGYTF
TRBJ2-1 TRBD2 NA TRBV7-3 TGTGCCAGCAGCCCTCCGGGACTAGCGGGAGGCAATGAGCAGTTCTTC CASSPPGLAGGNEQFF
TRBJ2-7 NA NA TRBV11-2 TGTGCCAGCAGCAAAGGGCAGGGCCCTTCCTACGAGCAGTACTTC CASSKGQGPSYEQYF
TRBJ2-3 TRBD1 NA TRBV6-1 TGTGCCAGCAGTGAACTGGCAGGGGGCCTCCCAGATACGCAGTATTTT CASSELAGGLPDTQYF
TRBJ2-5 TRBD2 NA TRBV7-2 TGTGCCAGCAGCGAGGGACGGGGAGGGGAGACCCAGTACTTC CASSEGRGGETQYF
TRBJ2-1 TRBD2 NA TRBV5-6 TGTGCCAGCAGCTTGGACCTAGCGGGACCGGGGAATGAGCAGTTCTTC CASSLDLAGPGNEQFF
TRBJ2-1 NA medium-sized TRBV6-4 TGTGCCAGCAGTGACTCGAATGTTGGGTACAATGAGCAGTTCTTC CASSDSNVGYNEQFF
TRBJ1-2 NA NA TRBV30 TGTGCCTGGTCCCCGGGTGGAGGGAACTATGGCTACACCTTC CAWSPGGGNYGYTF
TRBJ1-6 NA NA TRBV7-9 TGTGCCAGCAGCTTAAGGGGAAGTTCACCCCTCCACTTT CASSLRGSSPLHF
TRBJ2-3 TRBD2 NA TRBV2 TGTGCCAGCAGCATTACCGGGACTAGCGGGAGCACAGATACGCAGTATTTT CASSITGTSGSTDTQYF
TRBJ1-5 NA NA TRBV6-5 TGTGCCAGCAGGACAACTAGCAATCAGCCCCAGCATTTT CASRTTSNQPQHF
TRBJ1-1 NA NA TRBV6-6 TGTGCCAGCAGCTCCTTCGGGGGGGAAGGGACTGAAGCTTTCTTT CASSSFGGEGTEAFF
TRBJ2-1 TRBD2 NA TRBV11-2 TGTGCCAGCAGTACGCTGACTAGCGGGGGGACCGGGTCCTACAATGAGCAGTTCTTC CASSTLTSGGTGSYNEQFF
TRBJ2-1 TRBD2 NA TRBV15 TGTGCCACCAGCAGAGTTAGCGGGAGGGCCGGGAATGAGCAGTTCTTC CATSRVSGRAGNEQFF